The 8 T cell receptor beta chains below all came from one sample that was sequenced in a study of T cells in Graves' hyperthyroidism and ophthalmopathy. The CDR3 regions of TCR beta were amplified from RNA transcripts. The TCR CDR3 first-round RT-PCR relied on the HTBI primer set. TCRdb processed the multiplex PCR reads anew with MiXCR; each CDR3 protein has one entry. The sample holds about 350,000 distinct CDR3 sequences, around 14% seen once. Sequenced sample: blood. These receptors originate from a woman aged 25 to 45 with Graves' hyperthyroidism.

This CDR3 is CASTLGGGNTEAFF. The CDR3 DNA reads TGTGCCAGCACGCTGGGGGGAGGGAACACTGAAGCTTTCTTT. The rearrangement links TRBV6-1 to TRBJ1-1; possible D gene TRBD1, 5 bases. The germline V gene encodes CDR1 MNHNS and CDR2 SASEGT. The CDR3 is 14 amino acids. Trimming left V 7 bases short and J 1 base short, with 13 bases between.

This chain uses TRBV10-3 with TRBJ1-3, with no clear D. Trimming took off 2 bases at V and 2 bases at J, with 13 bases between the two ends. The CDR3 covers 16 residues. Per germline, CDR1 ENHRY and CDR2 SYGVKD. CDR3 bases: TGTGCCATCAGTGAGCCGGACGGGCAGCCTGGAAACACCATATATTTT. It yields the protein CAISEPDGQPGNTIYF.

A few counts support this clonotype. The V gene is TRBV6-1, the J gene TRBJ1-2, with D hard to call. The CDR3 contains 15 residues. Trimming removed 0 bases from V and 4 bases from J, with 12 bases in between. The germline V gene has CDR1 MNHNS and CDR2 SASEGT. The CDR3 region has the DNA TGTGCCAGCAGTGAAGCCCAACCCACGCCCTATGGCTACACCTTC. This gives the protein CASSEAQPTPYGYTF.

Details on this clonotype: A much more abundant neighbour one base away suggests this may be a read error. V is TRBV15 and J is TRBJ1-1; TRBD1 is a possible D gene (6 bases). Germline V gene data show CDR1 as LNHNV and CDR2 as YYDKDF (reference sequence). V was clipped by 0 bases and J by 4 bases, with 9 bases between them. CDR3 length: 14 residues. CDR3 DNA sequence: TGTGCCACCAGCAGAGATGTAGGGGGCACTGAAGCTTTCTTT. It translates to CATSRDVGGTEAFF.

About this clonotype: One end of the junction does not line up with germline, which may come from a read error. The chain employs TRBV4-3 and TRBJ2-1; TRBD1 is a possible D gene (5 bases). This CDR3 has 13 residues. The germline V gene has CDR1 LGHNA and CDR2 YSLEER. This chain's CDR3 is CASSQDWGLERFF. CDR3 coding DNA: TGCGCCAGCAGCCAAGATTGGGGCCTAGAGCGGTTCTTC.

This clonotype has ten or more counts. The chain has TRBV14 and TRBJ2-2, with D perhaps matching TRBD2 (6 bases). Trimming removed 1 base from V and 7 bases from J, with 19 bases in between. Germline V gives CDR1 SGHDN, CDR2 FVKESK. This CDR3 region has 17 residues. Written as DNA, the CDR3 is TGTGCCAGCAGCCAAGTTGGGCGGGGCCGGAAAGGCGGGGAGCTGTTTTTT. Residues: CASSQVGRGRKGGELFF.

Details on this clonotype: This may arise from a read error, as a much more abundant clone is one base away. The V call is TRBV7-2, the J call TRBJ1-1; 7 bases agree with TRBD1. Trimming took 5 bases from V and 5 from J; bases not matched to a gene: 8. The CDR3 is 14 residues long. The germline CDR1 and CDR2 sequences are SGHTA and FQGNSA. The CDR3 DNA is TGTACCAGCAGCCCCCGACAGGGTTCAACTGAAGCTTTCTTT. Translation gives CTSSPRQGSTEAFF. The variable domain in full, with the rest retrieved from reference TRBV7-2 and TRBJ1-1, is GAGVSQSPSNKVTEKGKDVELRCDPISGHTALYWYRQSLGQGLEFLIYFQGNSAPDKSGLPSDRFSAERTGGSVSTLTIQRTQQEDSAVYLCTSSPRQGSTEAFFGQGTRLTVV.

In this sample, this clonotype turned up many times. The CDR3 region is CSARVGRAKTEAFF. CDR3 nucleotide sequence: TGCAGTGCTAGAGTTGGTAGGGCGAAAACTGAAGCTTTCTTT. This chain joins TRBV20-1 and TRBJ1-1; D uncertain. The CDR3 is 14 amino acids. The V gene's germline CDR1 is DFQATT and CDR2 SNEGSKA (reference sequence). Between the trimmed V and J ends, which lost 1 base and 5 bases, there was a span of 14 bases.